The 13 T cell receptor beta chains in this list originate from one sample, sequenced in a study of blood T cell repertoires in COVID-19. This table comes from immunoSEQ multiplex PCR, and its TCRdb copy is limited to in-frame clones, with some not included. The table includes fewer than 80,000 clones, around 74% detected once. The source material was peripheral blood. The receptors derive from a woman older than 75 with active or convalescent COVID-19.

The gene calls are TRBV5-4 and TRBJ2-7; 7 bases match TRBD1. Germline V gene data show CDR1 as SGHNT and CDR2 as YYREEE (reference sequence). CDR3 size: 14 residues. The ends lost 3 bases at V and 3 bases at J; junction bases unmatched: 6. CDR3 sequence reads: CASSSPGQHYEQYF. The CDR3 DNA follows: TGTGCCAGCAGCTCGCCGGGACAGCACTACGAGCAGTACTTC. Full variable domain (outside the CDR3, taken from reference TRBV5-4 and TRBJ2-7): ETGVTQSPTHLIKTRGQQVTLRCSSQSGHNTVSWYQQALGQGPQFIFQYYREEENGRGNFPPRFSGLQFPNYSSELNVNALELDDSALYLCASSSPGQHYEQYFGPGTRLTVT.

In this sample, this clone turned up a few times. As DNA, the CDR3 is TGTGCCAGCAGTTTTGGGGACATCGATAATTCACCCCTCCACTTT. Translated: CASSFGDIDNSPLHF. This sequence joins TRBV28 and TRBJ1-6; possibly TRBD1 for D (6 bases). V was cut by 3 bases and J by 5 bases, with 11 bases left in between. The CDR3 is 15 residues long. Per the germline V gene, CDR1 is MDHEN and CDR2 is SYDVKM.

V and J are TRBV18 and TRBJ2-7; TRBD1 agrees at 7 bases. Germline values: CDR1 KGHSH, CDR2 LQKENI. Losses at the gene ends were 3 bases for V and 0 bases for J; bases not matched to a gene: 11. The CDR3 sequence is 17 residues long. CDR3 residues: CASSPDGRTGFSYEQYF. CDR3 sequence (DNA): TGTGCCAGCTCACCCGACGGCCGGACAGGTTTCTCCTACGAGCAGTACTTC.

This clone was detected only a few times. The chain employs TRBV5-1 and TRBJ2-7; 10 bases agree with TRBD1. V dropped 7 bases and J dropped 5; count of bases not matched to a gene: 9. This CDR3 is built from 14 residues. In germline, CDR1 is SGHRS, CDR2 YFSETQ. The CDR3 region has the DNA TGCGCCAGCCGGACGACAGGGGGCCGCCACGAGCAGTACTTC. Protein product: CASRTTGGRHEQYF.

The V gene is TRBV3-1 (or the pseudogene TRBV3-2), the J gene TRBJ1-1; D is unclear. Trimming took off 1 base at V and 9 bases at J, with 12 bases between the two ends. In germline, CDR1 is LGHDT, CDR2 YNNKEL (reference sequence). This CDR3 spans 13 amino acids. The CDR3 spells CASSQGRAAQAFF. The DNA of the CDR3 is TGTGCCAGCAGCCAAGGGCGGGCAGCCCAAGCTTTCTTT.

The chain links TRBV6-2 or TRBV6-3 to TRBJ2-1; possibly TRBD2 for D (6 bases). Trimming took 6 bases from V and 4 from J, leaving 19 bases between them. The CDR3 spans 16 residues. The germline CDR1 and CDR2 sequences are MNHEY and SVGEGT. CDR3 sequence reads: CASSFGGVAAYNEQFF. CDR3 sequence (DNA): TGTGCCAGCAGCTTCGGCGGGGTAGCGGCTTACAATGAGCAGTTCTTC.

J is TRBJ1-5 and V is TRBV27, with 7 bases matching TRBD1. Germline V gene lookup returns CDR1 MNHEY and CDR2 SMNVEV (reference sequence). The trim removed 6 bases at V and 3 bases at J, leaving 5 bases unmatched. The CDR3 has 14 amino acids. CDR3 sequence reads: CASRPGQNNQPQHF. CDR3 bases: TGTGCCAGCAGGCCGGGACAGAACAATCAGCCCCAGCATTTT.

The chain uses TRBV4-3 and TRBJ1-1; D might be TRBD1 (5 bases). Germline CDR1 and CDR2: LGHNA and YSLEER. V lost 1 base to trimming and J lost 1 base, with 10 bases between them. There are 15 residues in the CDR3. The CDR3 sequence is CASSQGPQGNTEAFF. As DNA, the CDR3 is TGCGCCAGCAGCCAAGGGCCGCAGGGGAACACTGAAGCTTTCTTT.

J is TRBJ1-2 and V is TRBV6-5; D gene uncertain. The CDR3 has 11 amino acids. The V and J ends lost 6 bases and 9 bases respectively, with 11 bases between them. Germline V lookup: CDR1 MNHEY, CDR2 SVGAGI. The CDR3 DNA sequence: TGTGCCAGCAGACTAGAGCATCGCTACACCTTC. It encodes CASRLEHRYTF.

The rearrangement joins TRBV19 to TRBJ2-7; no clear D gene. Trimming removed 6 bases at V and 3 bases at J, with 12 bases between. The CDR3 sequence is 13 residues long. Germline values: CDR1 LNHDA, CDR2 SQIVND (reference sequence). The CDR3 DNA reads TGTGCCAGTAGCCGAGACACTTTCTACGAGCAGTACTTC. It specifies CASSRDTFYEQYF.

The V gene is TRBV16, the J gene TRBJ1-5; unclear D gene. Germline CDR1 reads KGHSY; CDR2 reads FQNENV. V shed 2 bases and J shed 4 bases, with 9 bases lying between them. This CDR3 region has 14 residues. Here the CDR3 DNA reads TGTGCCAGCAGCCAAGGCAGATGGAATCAGCCCCAGCATTTT. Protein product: CASSQGRWNQPQHF.

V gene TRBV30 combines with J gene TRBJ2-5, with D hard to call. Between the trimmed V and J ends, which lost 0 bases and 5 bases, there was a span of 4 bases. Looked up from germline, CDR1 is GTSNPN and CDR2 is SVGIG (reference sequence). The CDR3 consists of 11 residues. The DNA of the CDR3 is TGTGCCTGGAGTGTACTTGAGACCCAGTACTTC. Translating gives CAWSVLETQYF.

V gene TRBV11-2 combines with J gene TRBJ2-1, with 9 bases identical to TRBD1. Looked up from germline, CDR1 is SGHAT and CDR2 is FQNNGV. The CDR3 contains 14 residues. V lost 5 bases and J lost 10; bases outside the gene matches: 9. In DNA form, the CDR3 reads TGTGCCAGCAGCGACCGACAGGGGGTAGAGGAGCAGTTCTTC. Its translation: CASSDRQGVEEQFF.